The 26 T cell receptor beta chains reported below all come from one sample, sequenced in a study of T cell repertoires in cytomegalovirus infection. No antigen is known for these receptors. TCRdb recomputed calls from the reads with MiXCR, one row per CDR3 protein. This repertoire shows hundreds of thousands of distinct CDR3 sequences, roughly 36% found once; its top ten account for roughly 20%. The sample was cultured PBMCs, taken from culture after CMV antigen stimulation. These receptors came from a human donor in good health (CMV status not recorded). Some clones in this sample may be carry-over from other donors' samples.

This clonotype was picked up many times. The chain carries TRBV7-2 and TRBJ2-7, with D perhaps TRBD1 (7 bases). The CDR3 spans 14 residues. Trimming left V 4 bases short and J 5 bases short, with 15 bases between. Germline CDR1 SGHTA, CDR2 FQGNSA. CDR3 protein: CASSSTSGGNEQYF. In nucleotides, the CDR3 is TGTGCCAGCAGCTCGACTTCAGGGGGGAACGAGCAGTACTTC.

The chain links TRBV12-3 or TRBV12-4 to TRBJ2-7, with D perhaps matching TRBD2 (5 bases). V was clipped by 6 bases and J by 6 bases, with 12 bases between them. The CDR3 contains 12 residues. CDR3 residues: CASSHPGGEQYF. The CDR3 region has the DNA TGTGCCAGCAGCCACCCCGGAGGCGAGCAGTACTTC.

The chain has TRBV7-2 and TRBJ2-1; 7 nucleotides agree with TRBD2. Germline V lookup: CDR1 SGHTA, CDR2 FQGNSA. CDR3 size: 16 residues. Trimming removed 5 bases from V and 6 bases from J; junction bases left unmatched: 13. The CDR3 region is CASSPQGGSWGNEQFF. CDR3 DNA sequence: TGTGCCAGCAGCCCCCAGGGAGGGAGCTGGGGCAATGAGCAGTTCTTC.

J is TRBJ1-4 and V is TRBV15; D is perhaps TRBD1 (5 bases). Germline CDR1 LNHNV, CDR2 YYDKDF (reference sequence). This CDR3 has 15 residues. Trimming removed 2 bases from V and 8 bases from J, with 15 bases in between. The CDR3 spells CATSRTGALGEKLFF. The CDR3 coding sequence is TGTGCCACCAGCAGAACCGGGGCCCTAGGGGAAAAACTGTTTTTT.

This clonotype appeared many times. V usage is TRBV18 and J usage is TRBJ1-6; no clear D gene. There are 14 residues in the CDR3. With 8 bases removed from V and 1 base from J, the gap between germline ends came to 9 bases. Germline CDR1 KGHSH, CDR2 LQKENI. CDR3 bases: TGTGCCAGCAGTCCCGGGTCCTATAATTCACCCCTCCACTTT. The encoded protein is CASSPGSYNSPLHF. The variable domain in full, completed from reference TRBV18 and TRBJ1-6, reads NAGVMQNPRHLVRRRGQEARLRCSPMKGHSHVYWYRQLPEEGLKFMVYLQKENIIDESGMPKERFSAEFPKEGPSILRIQQVVRGDSAAYFCASSPGSYNSPLHFGNGTRLTVT.

The sample holds a few counts of this clonotype. The chain is built from TRBV5-1 and TRBJ1-4, with a tentative D call TRBD1 (5 bases). Germline lookup yields CDR1 SGHRS and CDR2 YFSETQ. This CDR3 contains 13 residues. V dropped 5 bases and J dropped 11 bases, with 16 bases sitting between them. The CDR3 bases are TGCGCCAGCAGTGAAGGGGCGCAGGTGAAACTGTTTTTT. This codes for CASSEGAQVKLFF.

This clonotype has more than one count but fewer than ten. The chain recombines TRBV4-1 with TRBJ2-3, with 13 positions matching TRBD2. With 0 bases clipped from V and 8 bases from J, the junction kept 8 bases outside the gene matches. Germline V CDR1 and CDR2: MGHRA, YSYEKL. The CDR3 has 17 residues. The CDR3 coding sequence is TGCGCCAGCAGCCAAGATGGACTAGCGGGGGTGCGGGGTACGCAGTATTTT. Protein product: CASSQDGLAGVRGTQYF.

CDR3 amino acids: CASSGPQVGGNTIYF. The CDR3 coding sequence is TGTGCCAGCAGCGGACCTCAGGTGGGAGGAAACACCATATATTTT. The chain uses TRBV6-1 and TRBJ1-3; D gene uncertain. V dropped 6 bases and J dropped 4 bases, with 16 bases sitting between them. Germline V gene data show CDR1 as MNHNS and CDR2 as SASEGT. The CDR3 loop spans 15 amino acids.

This clonotype was recorded many times. V gene TRBV7-2 combines with J gene TRBJ1-2, with D unclear. CDR3 length: 15 residues. The V and J ends lost 1 base and 5 bases respectively, with 14 bases between them. CDR1 and CDR2 (germline): SGHTA, FQGNSA. CDR3 sequence reads: CASSLVAPLEYGYTF. CDR3 sequence (DNA): TGTGCCAGCAGCTTAGTAGCGCCCTTGGAATATGGCTACACCTTC.

About this clonotype: The limits of the CDR3 on the DNA are not certain, so only TCRdb's listed CDR3 is given. The gene calls are TRBV6-6 and TRBJ2-7. The V gene's germline CDR1 is MNHNY and CDR2 SVGAGI (reference sequence). The CDR3 numbers 13 amino acids, ends counted. The CDR3 loop is CASSTSDTYEQYF.

The V and J genes are TRBV19 and TRBJ1-5, with D uncertain. Germline V gene lookup returns CDR1 LNHDA and CDR2 SQIVND (reference sequence). Trimming took off 5 bases at V and 4 bases at J, with 9 bases between the two ends. CDR3 length equals 13 residues. CDR3 sequence (DNA): TGTGCCAGTAGTCCCTTGGGAAATCAGCCCCAGCATTTT. Residues: CASSPLGNQPQHF. Full variable domain (outside the CDR3, taken from reference TRBV19 and TRBJ1-5): DGGITQSPKYLFRKEGQNVTLSCEQNLNHDAMYWYRQDPGQGLRLIYYSQIVNDFQKGDIAEGYSVSREKKESFPLTVTSAQKNPTAFYLCASSPLGNQPQHFGDGTRLSIL.

V gene TRBV11-2 combines with J gene TRBJ2-6, with a weak D call TRBD1 (8 bases). The CDR3 length is 18 residues. With 5 bases removed from V and 2 bases from J, the gap between germline ends came to 19 bases. Per the germline V gene, CDR1 is SGHAT and CDR2 is FQNNGV. DNA of the CDR3: TGTGCCAGCAGCGAGGCCCACAGGGGGAGGGCTGGGGCCAACGTCCTGACTTTC. As protein: CASSEAHRGRAGANVLTF.

In its sample, this clonotype was seen a few times. CDR3 DNA sequence: TGTGCCAGCACCTCCCACTGGGGGCCGAACACTGAAGCTTTCTTT. It is translated as CASTSHWGPNTEAFF. The V and J genes are TRBV27 and TRBJ1-1; D is possibly TRBD1 (6 bases). Germline lookup yields CDR1 MNHEY and CDR2 SMNVEV (reference sequence). This CDR3 is built from 15 residues. Trimming removed 7 bases at V and 1 base at J, with 16 bases between.

DNA for the CDR3: TGTGCCAGTACCCGGACGGGGGACGGGAATTCACCCCTCCACTTT. This encodes CASTRTGDGNSPLHF. The gene calls are TRBV19 and TRBJ1-6, with D maybe TRBD1 (5 bases). The CDR3 length is 15 residues. Trimming removed 7 bases at V and 7 bases at J, with 17 bases between. Germline CDR1 is LNHDA and CDR2 is SQIVND (reference sequence).

The genes are TRBV28 and TRBJ2-7; D is undetermined. This CDR3 comprises 12 residues. CDR1 is MDHEN, CDR2 SYDVKM, per germline. Trimming cost V 6 bases and J 1 base, with 7 bases left between them. DNA of the CDR3: TGTGCCAGCAGGGGCTGGTCCTACGAGCAGTACTTC. It yields the protein CASRGWSYEQYF.

The chain carries TRBV20-1 and TRBJ2-1; 8 positions match TRBD2. Per germline, CDR1 DFQATT and CDR2 SNEGSKA (reference sequence). The junction had 3 bases not matched to a gene; V was cut back by 3 bases and J by 8 bases. CDR3 length equals 12 residues. In DNA, the CDR3 is TGCAGTGCTAGTCCAGCGGGAGATGAGCAGTTCTTC. Translation: CSASPAGDEQFF.

The chain employs TRBV19 and TRBJ1-4, with 7 bases lining up with TRBD1. Germline assignment: CDR1 LNHDA and CDR2 SQIVND (reference sequence). V lost 2 bases to trimming and J lost 5 bases; unmatched junction nucleotides: 2. This CDR3 spans 14 amino acids. CDR3 sequence reads: CASSIWTGNEKLFF. The DNA of the CDR3 is TGTGCCAGTAGTATATGGACAGGAAATGAAAAACTGTTTTTT.

The DNA for the CDR3 is TGTGCCAGCAGCTTAAAGCCGAATTTGCAGCCCCAGCATTTT. Residues: CASSLKPNLQPQHF. The J gene is TRBJ1-5, the V gene TRBV7-2; D is uncertain. Germline V CDR1 and CDR2: SGHTA, FQGNSA. V was trimmed by 2 bases and J by 7 bases, leaving 12 bases between them. The CDR3 is made up of 14 amino acids.

V gene TRBV20-1 combines with J gene TRBJ2-3; 10 bases are a match to TRBD2. The germline V gene encodes CDR1 DFQATT and CDR2 SNEGSKA (reference sequence). CDR3 size: 13 residues. The V and J ends lost 4 bases and 4 bases, in that order; junction bases with no gene match: 2. The CDR3 DNA is TGCAGTGCTATCGGGACTAGCGCAGATACGCAGTATTTT. It translates to CSAIGTSADTQYF.

This clonotype has at least ten counts. The chain couples TRBV7-8 to TRBJ2-7, with a possible D match to TRBD2 (7 bases). V was clipped by 0 bases and J by 5 bases, with 20 bases between them. This CDR3 has 17 amino acids. Germline V gene data show CDR1 as SGHVS and CDR2 as FQNEAQ. CDR3 residues: CASSLAGGGAKAHEQYF. The CDR3 DNA follows: TGTGCCAGCAGCTTAGCGGGGGGGGGGGCCAAGGCCCACGAGCAGTACTTC.

This clonotype was recorded a few times. The gene calls are TRBV20-1 and TRBJ2-3; D remains ambiguous. Trimming pared 5 bases from V and 2 bases from J, leaving 8 bases between. The CDR3 extends over 12 amino acids. Germline V gene data show CDR1 as DFQATT and CDR2 as SNEGSKA (reference sequence). The CDR3 region is CSALYSTDTQYF. The CDR3 DNA is TGCAGTGCTCTTTACTCCACAGATACGCAGTATTTT.

This chain links TRBV12-5 with TRBJ2-7; D not resolved. Germline CDR1 LGHNT, CDR2 FRNRAP. V was shortened by 0 bases and J by 7 bases, with 7 bases between the two germline ends. This CDR3 has 12 residues. For the CDR3, the DNA is TGTGCTAGTGGTTTGGTAAGGGTGGAGCAGTACTTC. This sequence encodes CASGLVRVEQYF.

The chain couples TRBV20-1 to TRBJ2-1; D is undetermined. CDR1 is DFQATT and CDR2 is SNEGSKA in the germline V gene (reference sequence). V dropped 0 bases and J dropped 2 bases, with 14 bases sitting between them. There are 16 residues in the CDR3. CDR3 protein: CSARDVAGVPYNEQFF. The CDR3 coding sequence is TGCAGTGCTAGAGATGTGGCAGGTGTGCCCTACAATGAGCAGTTCTTC.

The rearrangement joins TRBV3-1 to TRBJ1-2; 10 bases align to TRBD1. Germline values: CDR1 LGHDT, CDR2 YNNKEL (reference sequence). The CDR3 covers 16 residues. Trimming cost V 5 bases and J 4 bases; bases outside gene matches: 10. The chain's CDR3 is CASSDPGQGTIYGYTF. Written as DNA, the CDR3 is TGTGCCAGCAGCGATCCGGGACAGGGGACAATCTATGGCTACACCTTC.

The chain recombines TRBV28 with TRBJ2-3; no firm D call. The CDR3 sequence is 14 residues long. CDR1 MDHEN and CDR2 SYDVKM come from the germline V gene. Deletions cut 10 bases from V and 2 bases from J, with 16 bases between. This chain's CDR3 is CATLTDPHTDTQYF. DNA of the CDR3: TGTGCCACCTTGACCGACCCTCACACAGATACGCAGTATTTT.

In this sample, this clonotype turned up a few times. The rearrangement uses TRBV7-8 and TRBJ2-1; 7 bases are shared with TRBD2. The CDR3 has 14 amino acids. V lost 5 bases and J lost 4; bases outside the gene matches: 5. Germline values: CDR1 SGHVS, CDR2 FQNEAQ. The CDR3, as DNA: TGTGCCAGCAGCCAGCTAGCGGAGTACAATGAGCAGTTCTTC. It yields the protein CASSQLAEYNEQFF.